The 22 T cell receptor beta chains presented below share a single source sample, sequenced in a study of spatial heterogeneity in lung cancer (dated by TCRdb to about 2019). The time point label for this specimen denotes: sample taken at primary tumor resection. Receptor libraries were prepared by 5' RACE. Instrument on record: NextSeq 500. TCRdb reprocessing: public reads trimmed at Q25 with fastp, clones called with MiXCR, in-frame beta chains kept. Here each entry gathers all rows of one CDR3 protein and keeps the most common genes and DNA. The sample table lists fewer than 18,000 distinct CDR3 sequences, 3.6% of them with a count of one. The ten largest clones capture 9.8% of the sample. This specimen consisted of normal lung tissue next to the tumor, obtained at surgery. These receptors were obtained from a male donor with early-stage non-small cell lung cancer.

This clonotype was recorded at least ten times. This beta chain represents an off-target read in a library built for alpha chains; its size is of limited meaning. The chain recombines TRBV10-3 with TRBJ2-2, with TRBD2 identical over 9 bases. Germline values: CDR1 ENHRY, CDR2 SYGVKD. J lost 4 bases, V lost 6 bases, and 9 bases had no gene match. The length of the CDR3 is 16 residues. This CDR3 reads CAISDLAGSGTGELFF. In DNA form, the CDR3 reads TGTGCCATCAGCGATCTAGCGGGAAGTGGCACCGGGGAGCTGTTTTTT.

In its sample, this clonotype was seen many times. Within a library made for alpha chains, this beta chain is off target, and its count is uninformative. The gene calls are TRBV5-1 and TRBJ1-1, with D perhaps matching TRBD1 (6 bases). The CDR3 is made up of 15 amino acids. The germline CDR1 and CDR2 sequences are SGHRS and YFSETQ. V was cut by 0 bases and J by 2 bases, with 11 bases left in between. The CDR3 region has the DNA TGCGCCAGCAGCTTGGTTCGGGGGCGCAACACTGAAGCTTTCTTT. It translates to CASSLVRGRNTEAFF.

This clonotype was recorded many times. This beta chain slipped into a library made for alpha chains as a stray read, so its size is not meaningful. The V and J genes are TRBV2 and TRBJ1-6; D call uncertain. The V end was cut by 6 bases, the J end by 0 bases, with 3 bases between. The V gene's germline CDR1 is SNHLY and CDR2 FYNNEI. CDR3 length equals 13 residues. The chain's CDR3 is CASRSSYNSPLHF. Here the CDR3 DNA reads TGTGCCAGCAGGAGCTCCTATAATTCACCCCTCCACTTT.

This clonotype was picked up many times. The library was built for alpha chains, so this beta chain is an off-target read and its size means little. The gene calls are TRBV4-2 and TRBJ2-3; 9 positions match TRBD1. This CDR3 is 17 amino acids long. CDR1 and CDR2 from the germline V gene are LGHNA and YNFKEQ. V dropped 0 bases and J dropped 2; count of bases not matched to a gene: 6. The CDR3 reads CASSQDRGQGLTDTQYF. CDR3 DNA sequence: TGTGCCAGCAGCCAAGATCGGGGACAGGGACTCACAGATACGCAGTATTTT.

This clonotype was found many times. Because the library targeted alpha chains, this beta chain is an off-target read whose size means little. The V gene is TRBV7-8, the J gene TRBJ1-1; D perhaps matches TRBD1 (5 bases). The CDR3 has 14 amino acids. Germline V lookup: CDR1 SGHVS, CDR2 FQNEAQ. V was pared by 5 bases and J by 4 bases, with 14 bases between. This CDR3 reads CASSPGGFGTEAFF. The CDR3 DNA is TGTGCCAGCAGCCCTGGGGGGTTCGGCACTGAAGCTTTCTTT.

This clonotype has at least ten counts. Because the library targeted alpha chains, this beta chain is an off-target read whose size means little. The rearrangement links TRBV5-5 to TRBJ2-5, with 7 bases fitting TRBD2. J gave up 2 bases and V 1 base, and 5 bases lay outside the gene matches. The CDR3 extends over 15 amino acids. Germline CDR1 is SGHKS and CDR2 is YYEKEE (reference sequence). Written as DNA, the CDR3 is TGTGCCAGCAGCTTGACCTCTAGCGGACAAGAGACCCAGTACTTC. Encoded protein: CASSLTSSGQETQYF.

This clonotype was recorded many times. Because the library targeted alpha chains, this beta chain is an off-target read whose size means little. CDR3 in amino acids: CASSFRGAKSKNIQYF. Here the CDR3 DNA reads TGTGCCAGCAGTTTTCGGGGGGCTAAGTCCAAAAACATTCAGTACTTC. The chain recombines TRBV27 with TRBJ2-4; D is perhaps TRBD2 (7 bases). The CDR3 is 16 amino acids. Germline loops: CDR1 MNHEY, CDR2 SMNVEV (reference sequence). Trimming stripped 3 bases from V and 2 bases from J, with 14 bases between.

This clonotype occurred many times. This beta chain appears as a stray read in a library generated for alpha chains; its size is not informative. The DNA for the CDR3 is TGTGCCAGCAGCCAAGGGGGCGGGGGCAACACTGAAGCTTTCTTT. Translated: CASSQGGGGNTEAFF. This chain connects TRBV4-2 to TRBJ1-1; a possible D gene is TRBD1 (6 bases). The CDR3 is 15 residues long. Germline CDR1 LGHNA, CDR2 YNFKEQ. V lost 1 base to trimming and J lost 2 bases, with 11 bases between them.

This clonotype was detected ten times or more. For a library built for alpha chains, this beta chain is a stray read; little rests on its size. The chain carries TRBV12-3 or TRBV12-4 and TRBJ1-2, with a tentative D call TRBD1 (6 bases). The V and J ends lost 8 bases and 6 bases respectively, with 19 bases between them. The CDR3 extends over 14 amino acids. In DNA, the CDR3 is TGTGCCAGCCGCTTCGGCAGCCCAGGGGATGGCTACACCTTC. Residues: CASRFGSPGDGYTF.

This clonotype was picked up many times. This beta chain is a stray read from a library made for alpha chains; its abundance is not meaningful. This rearrangement joins TRBV24-1 to TRBJ2-1, with a tentative D call TRBD2 (5 bases). Germline-derived CDR1 and CDR2 are KGHDR and SFDVKD. There are 18 residues in the CDR3. Deletions cut 1 base from V and 0 bases from J, with 15 bases between. The CDR3 spells CATSDFIPSPSSYNEQFF. The CDR3 DNA reads as TGTGCCACCAGTGATTTCATACCTAGCCCTAGCTCCTACAATGAGCAGTTCTTC.

This clonotype was detected many times. A library made for alpha chains picked up this beta chain off target, so its size means little. V and J are TRBV15 and TRBJ1-2, with a weak D call TRBD1 (5 bases). The CDR3 totals 14 residues. The V end lost 0 bases, the J end lost 4 bases, and 9 bases lay between the germline ends. In germline, CDR1 is LNHNV, CDR2 YYDKDF (reference sequence). This chain's CDR3 is CATSRDRQTYGYTF. In DNA, the CDR3 is TGTGCCACCAGCAGAGACAGACAGACCTATGGCTACACCTTC. The variable domain in full, completed from reference TRBV15 and TRBJ1-2, reads DAMVIQNPRYQVTQFGKPVTLSCSQTLNHNVMYWYQQKSSQAPKLLFHYYDKDFNNEADTPDNFQSRRPNTSFCFLDIRSPGLGDTAMYLCATSRDRQTYGYTFGSGTRLTVV.

This clonotype was detected many times. For a library built for alpha chains, this beta chain is a stray read; little rests on its size. The V call is TRBV9, the J call TRBJ2-5, with 9 nucleotides matching TRBD2. CDR3 length equals 16 residues. Germline V CDR1 and CDR2: SGDLS, YYNGEE. The J segment lost 4 bases and the V segment lost 0 bases, leaving 7 bases of the junction unmatched. The CDR3: CASSVGGSGRRETQYF. Written as DNA, the CDR3 is TGTGCCAGCAGCGTAGGCGGTAGCGGGAGAAGAGAGACCCAGTACTTC.

On this clonotype: This beta chain came through as a stray read in a library set up for alpha chains, and its size says little. The chain uses TRBV12-3 or TRBV12-4 and TRBJ1-5, with TRBD1 as a possible D gene (5 bases). The CDR3 runs 13 residues. Trimming shortened V by 6 bases and J by 6 bases, and 12 bases separated the two germline ends. As DNA, the CDR3 is TGTGCCAGCAGACCAGGGTCAGGTCAGCCCCAGCATTTT. Translated: CASRPGSGQPQHF.

This clonotype is labeled medium-sized. A library prepared for alpha chains yielded this beta chain as an off-target read; its size is of little meaning. V usage is TRBV29-1 and J usage is TRBJ2-5; 8 positions agree with TRBD1. Germline CDR1 and CDR2: SQVTM and ANQGSEA. Losses at the gene ends were 7 bases for V and 4 bases for J; bases not matched to a gene: 14. CDR3 length equals 15 residues. The chain's CDR3 is CSADIRQGPGETQYF. The CDR3 DNA is TGCAGCGCTGATATAAGACAGGGGCCGGGAGAGACCCAGTACTTC.

This clonotype was recorded at least ten times. The size of this beta chain means little, since it is a stray read in a library made for alpha chains. V gene TRBV4-1 combines with J gene TRBJ2-3; D possibly corresponds to TRBD1 (6 bases). The V end lost 4 bases, the J end lost 9 bases, and 14 bases lay between the germline ends. There are 13 residues in the CDR3. The germline V gene encodes CDR1 MGHRA and CDR2 YSYEKL. As DNA, the CDR3 is TGCGCCAGCAGCCTAAGCTCAGGGGAAACGCAGTATTTT. This codes for CASSLSSGETQYF.

This clonotype was counted ten times or more. Found in a library prepared for alpha chains, this beta chain is an off-target read, and its abundance has little meaning. The chain links TRBV20-1 to TRBJ2-7, with 9 bases matching TRBD1. Looked up from germline, CDR1 is DFQATT and CDR2 is SNEGSKA (reference sequence). The ends lost 2 bases at V and 3 bases at J; junction bases unmatched: 5. This CDR3 has 14 amino acids. The CDR3 spells CSARPGQGSYEQYF. CDR3 DNA sequence: TGCAGTGCTAGACCGGGACAGGGCAGCTACGAGCAGTACTTC.

This clonotype was observed at least ten times. Since it is a stray read in a library aimed at alpha chains, this beta chain has a size that is not meaningful. The V call is TRBV2, the J call TRBJ2-7, with D uncertain. V lost 3 bases and J 6 bases, leaving 9 bases between the germline ends. The CDR3 is 12 amino acids. Germline values: CDR1 SNHLY, CDR2 FYNNEI. The CDR3 coding sequence is TGTGCCAGCAGTGACCCGGTACGCGAGCAGTACTTC. Translation gives CASSDPVREQYF.

About this clonotype itself: As an off-target read in a library built for alpha chains, this beta chain has a frequency of little significance. The CDR3 region is CASSHTAIGNTEAFF. In DNA, the CDR3 is TGTGCCAGCAGCCACACCGCTATTGGGAACACTGAAGCTTTCTTT. V is TRBV21-1 and J is TRBJ1-1. TRBV21-1 is noted as a pseudogene. There are 15 residues in the CDR3.

As for this clonotype: Being off target in a library aimed at alpha chains, this beta chain has a size of little meaning. This chain links TRBV11-3 with TRBJ2-2; D is perhaps TRBD2 (6 bases). Per germline, CDR1 SGHNT and CDR2 YENEEA. CDR3 size: 20 residues. V lost 4 bases and J lost 0, with 24 bases in between. The CDR3 is CASSSSRGRDFKSNTGELFF. In DNA form, the CDR3 reads TGTGCCAGCAGCTCCAGCCGCGGCCGGGACTTCAAGTCGAACACCGGGGAGCTGTTTTTT.

This clonotype was recorded many times. This beta chain represents an off-target read in a library built for alpha chains; its size is of limited meaning. The chain has TRBV13 and TRBJ2-5, with D tentatively TRBD2 (5 bases). Germline V gene lookup returns CDR1 PRHDT and CDR2 FYEKMQ (reference sequence). V was clipped by 5 bases and J by 1 base, with 11 bases between them. The CDR3 contains 14 residues. CDR3 sequence reads: CASSTRRGQETQYF. In nucleotides, the CDR3 is TGTGCCAGCAGCACTAGACGCGGCCAAGAGACCCAGTACTTC.

This clonotype was observed at least ten times. This beta chain is a stray read from a library made for alpha chains; its abundance is not meaningful. The V and J genes are TRBV6-6 and TRBJ1-5; the D gene is possibly TRBD1 (6 bases). The CDR3 extends over 11 amino acids. V lost 6 bases, J lost 13 bases, and 13 bases lay in between. CDR1 MNHNY and CDR2 SVGAGI come from the germline V gene (reference sequence). CDR3 loop: CASSEGGVQHF. CDR3 DNA: TGTGCCAGCAGCGAAGGGGGGGTTCAGCATTTT.

This clonotype showed up many times. This beta chain lies outside the target of a library built for alpha chains; its clone size means little. The V gene is TRBV20-1, the J gene TRBJ2-5, with unresolved D. V was clipped by 5 bases and J by 5 bases, with 15 bases between them. This CDR3 is built from 13 residues. Germline V CDR1 and CDR2: DFQATT, SNEGSKA (reference sequence). The CDR3 sequence: CSAYRDLGETQYF. As DNA, the CDR3 is TGCAGTGCTTACCGAGACCTGGGGGAGACCCAGTACTTC.